Below are 32 T cell receptor beta chains sequenced from a single sample in a study of T cell responses to AZD1222 COVID-19 vaccine. Repertoires were generated with immunoSEQ multiplex PCR, while TCRdb's copy carries only in-frame clones and drops some. The sample records approximately 110,000 clones, less than 90% being singletons. The source material was peripheral blood, sampled on day 0 of AZD1222 vaccination. These receptors originate from an adult in good health.

V and J are TRBV30 and TRBJ2-7; perhaps TRBD1 as D (6 bases). Germline values: CDR1 GTSNPN, CDR2 SVGIG (reference sequence). The CDR3 runs to 11 residues. V gave up 3 bases and J gave up 6 bases, with 9 bases separating them. The CDR3 sequence: CAWRQGIEQYF. The CDR3, as DNA: TGTGCCTGGAGACAGGGTATCGAGCAGTACTTC. The variable domain in full, with the rest retrieved from reference TRBV30 and TRBJ2-7, is SQTIHQWPATLVQPVGSPLSLECTVEGTSNPNLYWYRQAAGRGLQLLFYSVGIGQISSEVPQNLSASRPQDRQFILSSKKLLLSDSGFYLCAWRQGIEQYFGPGTRLTVT.

The chain uses TRBV19 and TRBJ1-1; TRBD1 might be the D (5 bases). Germline V CDR1 and CDR2: LNHDA, SQIVND (reference sequence). CDR3 length: 16 amino acids. Trimming pared 1 base from V and 2 bases from J, leaving 14 bases between. The CDR3 region is CASSIGLGGVNTEAFF. CDR3 coding DNA: TGTGCCAGTAGTATAGGGCTCGGGGGGGTAAACACTGAAGCTTTCTTT. Complete variable domain (other parts from reference TRBV19 and TRBJ1-1): DGGITQSPKYLFRKEGQNVTLSCEQNLNHDAMYWYRQDPGQGLRLIYYSQIVNDFQKGDIAEGYSVSREKKESFPLTVTSAQKNPTAFYLCASSIGLGGVNTEAFFGQGTRLTVV.

V usage is TRBV4-1 and J usage is TRBJ1-2; D is perhaps TRBD1 (5 bases). The CDR3 contains 16 residues. The germline CDR1 and CDR2 sequences are MGHRA and YSYEKL. Trimming took 2 bases from V and 5 from J, leaving 18 bases between them. CDR3 coding DNA: TGCGCCAGCAGCCAACCGAGGCAGGGTGAGGGATATGGCTACACCTTC. This encodes CASSQPRQGEGYGYTF.

The chain employs TRBV20-1 and TRBJ1-2; possibly TRBD1 for D (5 bases). This CDR3 is built from 13 residues. Trimming took off 5 bases at V and 4 bases at J, with 14 bases between the two ends. CDR1 is DFQATT, CDR2 SNEGSKA, per germline (reference sequence). The CDR3 region is CSAGGGAGYGYTF. The CDR3 DNA sequence: TGCAGTGCTGGTGGAGGGGCAGGCTATGGCTACACCTTC.

The V call is TRBV9, the J call TRBJ2-7; 14 bases are a match to TRBD2. Losses at the gene ends were 3 bases for V and 0 bases for J; bases not matched to a gene: 2. There are 16 residues in the CDR3. Germline V lookup: CDR1 SGDLS, CDR2 YYNGEE. CDR3 residues: CASSAGTSGSSYEQYF. CDR3 bases: TGTGCCAGCAGCGCCGGGACTAGCGGGAGCTCCTACGAGCAGTACTTC.

The J gene is TRBJ2-3, the V gene TRBV7-9, with D uncertain. V lost 3 bases, J lost 1 base, and 8 bases lay in between. Looked up from germline, CDR1 is SEHNR and CDR2 is FQNEAQ (reference sequence). The CDR3 is made up of 14 amino acids. CDR3 residues: CASSLVRGTDTQYF. CDR3 in DNA: TGTGCCAGCAGCTTGGTAAGGGGCACAGATACGCAGTATTTT.

The chain employs TRBV9 and TRBJ1-5; the D gene is possibly TRBD1 (6 bases). Trimming took off 3 bases at V and 0 bases at J, with 10 bases between the two ends. The V gene's germline CDR1 is SGDLS and CDR2 YYNGEE. The CDR3 contains 15 residues. CDR3 amino acids: CASSDRVDSNQPQHF. CDR3 DNA: TGTGCCAGCAGCGACAGGGTCGATAGCAATCAGCCCCAGCATTTT.

This clone was seen only a few times. The rearrangement uses TRBV7-2 and TRBJ2-3, with unresolved D. CDR1 and CDR2 (germline): SGHTA, FQGNSA. The CDR3 has 14 residues. The ends were cut back, 1 base at V and 2 bases at J, with 7 bases in the middle. CDR3 sequence reads: CASSLGAFTDTQYF. CDR3 nucleotide sequence: TGTGCCAGCAGCTTAGGAGCGTTCACAGATACGCAGTATTTT.

The chain employs TRBV7-9 and TRBJ1-2; D ambiguous. Germline CDR1 is SEHNR and CDR2 is FQNEAQ (reference sequence). The V end lost 1 base, the J end lost 0 bases, and 9 bases lay between the germline ends. The CDR3 covers 15 residues. CDR3 nucleotide sequence: TGTGCCAGCAGCTTAGGGCCAGTTACTAACTATGGCTACACCTTC. This codes for CASSLGPVTNYGYTF.

The V and J genes are TRBV11-2 and TRBJ2-3, with 10 bases lining up with TRBD2. CDR1 SGHAT and CDR2 FQNNGV come from the germline V gene. The J segment lost 6 bases and the V segment lost 8 bases, leaving 20 bases of the junction unmatched. This CDR3 is built from 18 residues. The CDR3 coding sequence is TGTGCCAGCCAACCCTTACCCGGTAGCGGGGGGCCCCGGGATACGCAGTATTTT. Translating gives CASQPLPGSGGPRDTQYF.

The V gene is TRBV5-1, the J gene TRBJ2-5; 11 bases map to TRBD2. This CDR3 has 17 amino acids. V shed 4 bases, J shed 5 bases, and the junction held 13 bases outside the gene matches. CDR1 SGHRS and CDR2 YFSETQ come from the germline V gene. The CDR3 region is CASSQGSLAGGFETQYF. CDR3 DNA: TGCGCCAGCAGCCAGGGATCTCTAGCGGGGGGCTTCGAGACCCAGTACTTC.

The V call is TRBV27, the J call TRBJ2-1; D unresolved. The CDR3 is 15 residues long. Deletions cut 4 bases from V and 4 bases from J, with 14 bases between. The germline V gene has CDR1 MNHEY and CDR2 SMNVEV (reference sequence). CDR3: CASSSLTQAYNEQFF. In DNA, the CDR3 is TGTGCCAGCAGTTCATTGACCCAAGCATACAATGAGCAGTTCTTC.

This chain connects TRBV27 to TRBJ1-1; TRBD1 aligns across 8 bases. The CDR3 totals 14 residues. CDR1 and CDR2 from the germline V gene are MNHEY and SMNVEV (reference sequence). V shed 6 bases and J 1 base; nucleotides not matched to a gene: 4. The CDR3 DNA sequence: TGTGCCAGCAGAGGACAGGGACGGAACACTGAAGCTTTCTTT. Amino acids: CASRGQGRNTEAFF.

This rearrangement joins TRBV7-2 to TRBJ1-6; no definite D call. The V end lost 2 bases, the J end lost 10 bases, and 15 bases lay between the germline ends. The CDR3 has 15 amino acids. Germline V gene lookup returns CDR1 SGHTA and CDR2 FQGNSA. In DNA, the CDR3 is TGTGCCAGCAGCTTAAGTCCACCGGGCGGATCACCCCTCCACTTT. It specifies CASSLSPPGGSPLHF.

The CDR3 DNA reads as TGTGCCAGCAGCTTGGTTTCCAGAGTGGGGACTGAAGCTTTCTTT. This sequence encodes CASSLVSRVGTEAFF. The V call is TRBV5-8, the J call TRBJ1-1; D is ambiguous. V dropped 0 bases and J dropped 5 bases, with 14 bases sitting between them. Germline V gives CDR1 SGHTS, CDR2 YDEGEE. The CDR3 has 15 amino acids.

The chain combines TRBV3-1 (or the pseudogene TRBV3-2) with TRBJ2-5; D not resolved. This CDR3 has 16 amino acids. Per the germline V gene, CDR1 is LGHDT and CDR2 is YNNKEL (reference sequence). Deletions cut 1 base from V and 5 bases from J, with 17 bases between. This CDR3 is CASSQALQRGVETQYF. As DNA, the CDR3 is TGTGCCAGCAGCCAAGCCCTACAGCGCGGCGTGGAGACCCAGTACTTC.

This clone showed up just once. This chain uses TRBV5-4 with TRBJ2-3; no clear D. The CDR3 has 14 residues. In germline, CDR1 is SGHNT, CDR2 YYREEE (reference sequence). Trimming took off 3 bases at V and 6 bases at J, with 14 bases between the two ends. CDR3 loop: CASSSSAASDTQYF. Here the CDR3 DNA reads TGTGCCAGCAGCTCCTCGGCCGCCTCGGATACGCAGTATTTT.

This clone was picked up one time. This sequence joins TRBV6-6 and TRBJ1-3; D is unresolved. CDR1 MNHNY and CDR2 SVGAGI come from the germline V gene (reference sequence). V lost 2 bases and J 4 bases, leaving 9 bases between the germline ends. CDR3 length equals 14 residues. The CDR3 reads CASSYSSFGNTIYF. CDR3 sequence (DNA): TGTGCCAGCAGTTACAGCTCTTTCGGAAACACCATATATTTT.

V is TRBV27 and J is TRBJ2-3; 7 bases are a match to TRBD2. The CDR3 is made up of 15 amino acids. The V gene's germline CDR1 is MNHEY and CDR2 SMNVEV (reference sequence). The ends lost 3 bases at V and 4 bases at J; junction bases unmatched: 7. The CDR3 sequence: CASSLLLAGADTQYF. The DNA for the CDR3 is TGTGCCAGCAGTTTGTTGCTCGCGGGGGCAGATACGCAGTATTTT.

The V gene is TRBV5-1, the J gene TRBJ2-7; 8 bases are shared with TRBD1. CDR1 is SGHRS and CDR2 is YFSETQ in the germline V gene. The CDR3 runs to 17 residues. V shed 3 bases and J 5 bases; nucleotides not matched to a gene: 16. This chain's CDR3 is CASSSGVGTGGSNEQYF. CDR3 nucleotides: TGCGCCAGCAGCTCTGGAGTGGGTACAGGGGGGTCGAACGAGCAGTACTTC.

The DNA of the CDR3 is TGCGCCAGCAGCTTGCTACCTAGCTCTGGGGCCAACGTCCTGACTTTC. Translating it yields CASSLLPSSGANVLTF. The V call is TRBV5-1, the J call TRBJ2-6; D ambiguous. The V gene lost 1 base and the J gene lost 0 bases, with 8 bases spanning the gap. Per the germline V gene, CDR1 is SGHRS and CDR2 is YFSETQ. The CDR3 runs 16 residues.

This clone occurred once. The chain uses TRBV24-1 and TRBJ2-2; no definite D call. Trimming stripped 6 bases from V and 1 base from J, with 5 bases between. CDR3 length: 13 amino acids. CDR1 and CDR2 (germline): KGHDR, SFDVKD. The CDR3: CATSQQNTGELFF. The CDR3 nucleotides are TGTGCCACCAGTCAACAGAACACCGGGGAGCTGTTTTTT.

This chain links TRBV27 with TRBJ1-5, with 8 nucleotides matching TRBD1. The CDR3 extends over 14 amino acids. V lost 5 bases, J lost 4 bases, and 4 bases stayed unmatched. CDR1 is MNHEY and CDR2 is SMNVEV in the germline V gene (reference sequence). CDR3 loop: CASSAQGANQPQHF. The CDR3 nucleotides are TGTGCCAGCAGTGCGCAGGGGGCTAATCAGCCCCAGCATTTT.

The V and J genes are TRBV21-1 and TRBJ1-4; the DNA was not used to check the table's D call, TRBD1. TRBV21-1 is termed a pseudogene. The CDR3 extends over 14 amino acids. For the CDR3, the DNA is TGTGCCAGCATCCTGCAGGGGGTTAATGAAAAACTGTTTTTT. Amino acid sequence: CASILQGVNEKLFF.

The chain has TRBV19 and TRBJ2-2; 9 bases agree with TRBD2. The CDR3 runs 14 residues. V lost 6 bases to trimming and J lost 5 bases; unmatched junction nucleotides: 4. CDR1 and CDR2 from the germline V gene are LNHDA and SQIVND (reference sequence). This CDR3 reads CASSLAGKTGELFF. The DNA for the CDR3 is TGTGCCAGTAGCCTAGCGGGGAAAACCGGGGAGCTGTTTTTT.

The V gene is TRBV11-2, the J gene TRBJ2-3; no clear D gene. The CDR3 is 13 residues long. V lost 2 bases to trimming and J lost 6 bases, with 9 bases between them. CDR1 and CDR2 (germline): SGHAT, FQNNGV. The CDR3 loop is CASSLPILDTQYF. The CDR3 DNA reads as TGTGCCAGCAGCTTACCGATCCTGGATACGCAGTATTTT.

The chain joins TRBV7-8 to TRBJ1-3, with D tentatively TRBD1 (5 bases). The V gene lost 5 bases and the J gene lost 0 bases, with 14 bases spanning the gap. Germline V gene lookup returns CDR1 SGHVS and CDR2 FQNEAQ. CDR3 length equals 16 residues. CDR3 in amino acids: CASSPRQWSSGNTIYF. CDR3 nucleotide sequence: TGTGCCAGCAGCCCCCGACAGTGGAGCTCTGGAAACACCATATATTTT.

CDR3 in amino acids: CASSTGNTEAFF. The CDR3 DNA sequence: TGTGCCAGCAGCACGGGGAACACTGAAGCTTTCTTT. V and J are TRBV7-3 and TRBJ1-1; unclear D gene. From germline, CDR1 is SGHTA and CDR2 FQGTGA. The CDR3 extends over 12 amino acids. The ends were cut back, 5 bases at V and 1 base at J, with 5 bases in the middle.

V usage is TRBV11-3 and J usage is TRBJ2-3, with D possibly being TRBD1 or TRBD2 (5 bases each). From germline, CDR1 is SGHNT and CDR2 YENEEA. This CDR3 spans 13 amino acids. Trimming shortened V by 5 bases and J by 0 bases, and 6 bases separated the two germline ends. The CDR3 region is CASSRDSTDTQYF. The CDR3 bases are TGTGCCAGCAGCCGGGACAGCACAGATACGCAGTATTTT. The full variable domain, in which reference TRBV11-3 and TRBJ2-3 provide the parts outside the CDR3, is EAGVVQSPRYKIIEKKQPVAFWCNPISGHNTLYWYLQNLGQGPELLIRYENEEAVDDSQLPKDRFSAERLKGVDSTLKIQPAELGDSAVYLCASSRDSTDTQYFGPGTRLTVL.

The chain links TRBV19 to TRBJ1-1; D may be TRBD1 (5 bases). Trimming pared 3 bases from V and 10 bases from J, leaving 18 bases between. This CDR3 has 14 residues. The germline V gene has CDR1 LNHDA and CDR2 SQIVND (reference sequence). In nucleotides, the CDR3 is TGTGCCAGTAGTATGGGAGCGGGACTTCGACGAGCTTTCTTT. This gives the protein CASSMGAGLRRAFF.

J is TRBJ2-7 and V is TRBV19, with D maybe TRBD2 (7 bases). Trimming took off 2 bases at V and 4 bases at J, with 18 bases between the two ends. Per germline, CDR1 LNHDA and CDR2 SQIVND (reference sequence). The CDR3 is 16 residues long. The CDR3, as DNA: TGTGCCAGTAGTATAACCACCGGAGCGGGGACATACGAGCAGTACTTC. This codes for CASSITTGAGTYEQYF.

This clone was counted once. The CDR3 DNA sequence: TGCGCCAGCAGCCAAGATAATAGCGGGGGCCCAAGCACAGATACGCAGTATTTT. This gives the protein CASSQDNSGGPSTDTQYF. The genes are TRBV4-3 and TRBJ2-3, with TRBD2 matching 9 bases. V gave up 0 bases and J gave up 0 bases; unmatched junction bases: 7. This CDR3 contains 18 residues. The V gene's germline CDR1 is LGHNA and CDR2 YSLEER.